The 22 T cell receptor beta chains presented below share a single source sample, sequenced in a study of T-cell memory formation after mild COVID-19. TCRdb fed the 5' RACE reads into MiXCR, producing one record per CDR3 protein. The profile shows 200,000 to 250,000 distinct CDR3 sequences, 15% of them singletons. The specimen sequenced was PBMCs or a T cell subset sorted from them (not recorded which). Source of these receptors: an adult woman who had mild COVID-19 (a few samples of this study predate the infection). Cell type and time point are not known.

In this sample, this clonotype turned up a few times. V usage is TRBV5-1 and J usage is TRBJ1-1, with a weak D call TRBD1 (5 bases). Trimming removed 3 bases from V and 3 bases from J, with 12 bases in between. Germline CDR1 and CDR2: SGHRS and YFSETQ. The CDR3 is 14 residues long. The CDR3 DNA sequence: TGCGCCAGCAGCTCGGGACCCTGGGACACTGAAGCTTTCTTT. As protein: CASSSGPWDTEAFF.

This clonotype turned up a few times. The rearrangement links TRBV4-1 to TRBJ2-7; possibly TRBD2 for D (5 bases). Germline CDR1 MGHRA, CDR2 YSYEKL. Deletions cut 0 bases from V and 4 bases from J, with 13 bases between. CDR3 length: 15 amino acids. The CDR3 bases are TGCGCCAGCAGCCAAGAGAGGGCACTGGGGTACGAGCAGTACTTC. Translated, it gives CASSQERALGYEQYF.

This clonotype was seen a handful of times. The V call is TRBV19, the J call TRBJ1-1; D not resolved. CDR3 length: 12 amino acids. V was clipped by 8 bases and J by 11 bases, with 18 bases between them. CDR1 is LNHDA and CDR2 is SQIVND in the germline V gene (reference sequence). CDR3 DNA sequence: TGTGCCAGTGGAACATTGGACCAGGAGGCTTTCTTT. Translating it yields CASGTLDQEAFF.

This clonotype came up a few times. V and J are TRBV3-1 and TRBJ2-7; 7 bases align to TRBD1. Trimming at V came to 0 bases and at J to 0 bases, leaving 8 bases not matched to a gene. This CDR3 is built from 17 residues. Looked up from germline, CDR1 is LGHDT and CDR2 is YNNKEL (reference sequence). For the CDR3, the DNA is TGTGCCAGCAGCCAAGAAGGCACTCGACAGGGCTCCTACGAGCAGTACTTC. Translation: CASSQEGTRQGSYEQYF.

V usage is TRBV7-9 and J usage is TRBJ2-7; D is possibly TRBD2 (6 bases). CDR1 SEHNR and CDR2 FQNEAQ come from the germline V gene (reference sequence). The germline V and J ends were trimmed by 2 bases and 1 base, with 9 bases remaining between them. The CDR3 length is 14 residues. The CDR3 sequence: CASSLTSTSYEQYF. Here the CDR3 DNA reads TGTGCCAGCAGCTTAACTAGCACATCCTACGAGCAGTACTTC.

The table lists this clonotype with a few counts. The chain recombines TRBV12-3 or TRBV12-4 with TRBJ1-1, with D tentatively TRBD1 (5 bases). This CDR3 region has 17 residues. The V gene lost 4 bases and the J gene lost 5 bases, with 23 bases spanning the gap. For the CDR3, the DNA is TGTGCCAGCAGTTCTTTAAAAGAGGGGTTTGTGCGGACTGAAGCTTTCTTT. The encoded protein is CASSSLKEGFVRTEAFF.

This clonotype occurred a few times. This rearrangement joins TRBV6-5 to TRBJ1-5; D remains unclear. This CDR3 is built from 17 residues. The germline CDR1 and CDR2 sequences are MNHEY and SVGAGI. V was cut by 0 bases and J by 2 bases, with 14 bases left in between. CDR3 in amino acids: CASSYSIPGQGNQPQHF. The CDR3 nucleotides are TGTGCCAGCAGTTACTCGATTCCTGGGCAGGGCAATCAGCCCCAGCATTTT.

V is TRBV12-3 or TRBV12-4 and J is TRBJ1-2; no reliable D call. CDR3 length: 15 residues. Trimming left V 5 bases short and J 7 bases short, with 20 bases between. Here the CDR3 reads CASSLKLTPSGGYTF. CDR3 DNA: TGTGCCAGCAGTCTCAAGTTAACTCCTTCGGGTGGCTACACCTTC.

This clonotype was observed at least ten times. This chain joins TRBV7-8 and TRBJ2-1, with TRBD2 matching 8 bases. The CDR3 spans 15 residues. Germline V gene lookup returns CDR1 SGHVS and CDR2 FQNEAQ. The V gene end was trimmed by 1 base and the J gene end by 7 bases; junction bases not matched to a gene: 6. The CDR3 sequence: CASSLVSGGVNEQFF. CDR3 nucleotide sequence: TGTGCCAGCAGCTTAGTATCGGGAGGGGTAAATGAGCAGTTCTTC. Full variable domain (remainder filled in from reference TRBV7-8 and TRBJ2-1): GAGVSQSPRYKVAKRGQDVALRCDPISGHVSLFWYQQALGQGPEFLTYFQNEAQLDKSGLPSDRFFAERPEGSVSTLKIQRTQQEDSAVYLCASSLVSGGVNEQFFGPGTRLTVL.

This clonotype has more than one count but fewer than ten. The V call is TRBV7-9, the J call TRBJ2-1, with 10 bases matching TRBD1. With 5 bases clipped from V and 5 bases from J, the junction kept 6 bases outside the gene matches. Germline V gene data show CDR1 as SEHNR and CDR2 as FQNEAQ (reference sequence). This CDR3 has 15 amino acids. In nucleotides, the CDR3 is TGTGCCAGCAGCATAGGGACAGGGGCTCACAATGAGCAGTTCTTC. Protein sequence: CASSIGTGAHNEQFF.

This clonotype was observed a single time. The chain employs TRBV18 and TRBJ1-1; possibly TRBD1 for D (5 bases). The germline V gene encodes CDR1 KGHSH and CDR2 LQKENI. The V and J ends lost 5 bases and 4 bases respectively, with 14 bases between them. This CDR3 is 14 amino acids long. In DNA, the CDR3 is TGTGCCAGCTCAGAATTCGGAGGGGTCACTGAAGCTTTCTTT. Translating gives CASSEFGGVTEAFF.

The rearrangement joins TRBV6-5 to TRBJ2-1; a weak D match, TRBD2 (5 bases). The CDR3 sequence is 14 residues long. V was cut by 4 bases and J by 0 bases, with 7 bases left in between. The germline gives CDR1 MNHEY, CDR2 SVGAGI. The CDR3 sequence is CASSSSSSYNEQFF. For the CDR3, the DNA is TGTGCCAGCAGTTCTAGCAGCTCCTACAATGAGCAGTTCTTC.

This clonotype was seen a few times. The J gene is TRBJ2-2, the V gene TRBV7-2; D possibly corresponds to TRBD2 (6 bases). Germline V gene sequence: CDR1 SGHTA, CDR2 FQGNSA. This CDR3 is 15 amino acids long. V shed 3 bases and J shed 6 bases, with 14 bases lying between them. The CDR3 reads CASSFLTRGSGELFF. CDR3 nucleotide sequence: TGTGCCAGCAGCTTCCTAACCCGGGGGTCCGGGGAGCTGTTTTTT.

This clonotype was observed at least ten times. CDR3 sequence: CASSLDLQAGGYTF. The CDR3 DNA sequence: TGTGCCAGCAGCTTAGATCTACAGGCAGGTGGCTACACCTTC. The rearrangement uses TRBV7-9 and TRBJ1-2; D is possibly TRBD1 (5 bases). CDR3 size: 14 residues. With 1 base removed from V and 7 bases from J, the gap between germline ends came to 13 bases. The germline V gene has CDR1 SEHNR and CDR2 FQNEAQ (reference sequence). Together with reference TRBV7-9 and TRBJ1-2, the CDR3 gives the full variable domain: DTGVSQNPRHKITKRGQNVTFRCDPISEHNRLYWYRQTLGQGPEFLTYFQNEAQLEKSRLLSDRFSAERPKGSFSTLEIQRTEQGDSAMYLCASSLDLQAGGYTFGSGTRLTVV.

This clonotype was observed a handful of times. The rearrangement links TRBV5-1 to TRBJ2-1, with TRBD2 matching 13 bases. V gave up 4 bases and J gave up 6 bases; unmatched junction bases: 7. CDR3 length: 16 residues. Per the germline V gene, CDR1 is SGHRS and CDR2 is YFSETQ. The DNA of the CDR3 is TGCGCCAGCAGCAGAACTGGACTAGCGGGAGCCAATGAGCAGTTCTTC. Protein product: CASSRTGLAGANEQFF.

This clonotype was observed a few times. V and J are TRBV11-2 and TRBJ2-1, with TRBD2 matching over 10 bases. After removal of 0 bases from V and 7 bases from J, the junction contained 6 bases not matched to a gene. Germline V gene sequence: CDR1 SGHAT, CDR2 FQNNGV. The CDR3 has 16 amino acids. CDR3 protein: CASSLDPPGLANEQFF. In DNA form, the CDR3 reads TGTGCCAGCAGCTTAGACCCACCGGGACTAGCGAATGAGCAGTTCTTC.

The chain employs TRBV20-1 and TRBJ2-1, with 16 bases lining up with TRBD2. CDR3 length: 15 amino acids. With 1 base clipped from V and 8 bases from J, the junction kept 2 bases outside the gene matches. In germline, CDR1 is DFQATT, CDR2 SNEGSKA (reference sequence). DNA of the CDR3: TGCAGTGCTAGAGCAGGGACTAGCGGGAGGGATGAGCAGTTCTTC. Protein sequence: CSARAGTSGRDEQFF.

This clonotype was seen a handful of times. This chain links TRBV12-3 or TRBV12-4 with TRBJ2-5; tentative D call: TRBD1 (6 bases). Trimming took 5 bases from V and 2 from J, leaving 15 bases between them. This CDR3 spans 15 amino acids. CDR3 in DNA: TGTGCCAGCAGTGTCAGGACAGCGCCTCAAGAGACCCAGTACTTC. It codes for CASSVRTAPQETQYF.

V gene TRBV12-3 or TRBV12-4 combines with J gene TRBJ2-1; 8 positions agree with TRBD1. J lost 4 bases, V lost 10 bases, and 12 bases had no gene match. The CDR3 is 15 residues long. CDR3 DNA: TGTGCCACCACTGATCGGACAGGGCCGTACAATGAGCAGTTCTTC. Protein sequence: CATTDRTGPYNEQFF.

This clonotype turned up a few times. The chain recombines TRBV7-2 with TRBJ2-1; TRBD2 matches 13 bases. Trimming cost V 6 bases and J 8 bases; bases outside gene matches: 7. The CDR3 has 15 amino acids. Germline V gene sequence: CDR1 SGHTA, CDR2 FQGNSA. CDR3 protein: CASRTSGRASDEQFF. The CDR3 DNA sequence: TGTGCCAGCAGAACTAGCGGGAGGGCCTCGGATGAGCAGTTCTTC.

The rearrangement joins TRBV6-2 or TRBV6-3 to TRBJ2-7, with 9 bases matching TRBD2. Germline V lookup: CDR1 MNHEY, CDR2 SVGEGT. Unmatched junction bases numbered 7, after V lost 6 bases and J lost 1 base. The CDR3 is made up of 15 amino acids. The CDR3 loop reads CASSPGLAESYEQYF. The CDR3 DNA follows: TGTGCCAGCAGCCCGGGACTAGCTGAATCCTACGAGCAGTACTTC.

This clonotype was seen a few times. The V call is TRBV3-1, the J call TRBJ1-1; D gene ambiguous. V was clipped by 3 bases and J by 0 bases, with 11 bases between them. The CDR3 totals 15 residues. Germline V CDR1 and CDR2: LGHDT, YNNKEL (reference sequence). The CDR3 spells CASSHGRLMNTEAFF. The DNA for the CDR3 is TGTGCCAGCAGCCACGGACGGCTTATGAACACTGAAGCTTTCTTT.